The 18 T cell receptor beta chains presented below share a single source sample, sequenced in a study of spatial heterogeneity in lung cancer. From the 5' RACE reads, TCRdb called clonotypes with MiXCR, one entry per CDR3 protein. In the table there are nearly 95,000 distinct CDR3 sequences, roughly 21% of which are singletons. As to time point: blood at routine non-recurrence follow-up after resection. The sample was PBMCs, taken at follow-up. The receptor set was obtained from a male donor with early-stage non-small cell lung cancer.

This clonotype has a handful of counts. The V gene is TRBV4-3, the J gene TRBJ2-1; possibly TRBD1 or TRBD2 for D (5 bases each). The length of the CDR3 is 16 residues. V gave up 0 bases and J gave up 8 bases, with 17 bases separating them. Germline V CDR1 and CDR2: LGHNA, YSLEER. The CDR3 reads CASSQDLNGAGDEQFF. In nucleotides, the CDR3 is TGCGCCAGCAGCCAAGATCTGAACGGGGCTGGAGATGAGCAGTTCTTC.

The rearrangement links TRBV7-2 to TRBJ2-1; no clear D gene. Trimming stripped 4 bases from V and 0 bases from J, with 19 bases between. Germline V gives CDR1 SGHTA, CDR2 FQGNSA. The CDR3 runs 18 residues. The CDR3 DNA sequence: TGTGCCAGCAGCTCGACGGGCAGGCTTTCCAGCTCCTACAATGAGCAGTTCTTC. This translates into CASSSTGRLSSSYNEQFF.

This chain joins TRBV11-2 and TRBJ1-6; D call uncertain. CDR1 and CDR2 from the germline V gene are SGHAT and FQNNGV. V was shortened by 0 bases and J by 8 bases, with 5 bases between the two germline ends. This CDR3 contains 13 residues. The CDR3 loop is CASSLEAYSPLHF. CDR3 in DNA: TGTGCCAGCAGCTTAGAGGCGTATTCACCCCTCCACTTT. The entire variable domain, with the rest obtained from reference TRBV11-2 and TRBJ1-6, is as follows: EAGVAQSPRYKIIEKRQSVAFWCNPISGHATLYWYQQILGQGPKLLIQFQNNGVVDDSQLPKDRFSAERLKGVDSTLKIQPAKLEDSAVYLCASSLEAYSPLHFGNGTRLTVT.

This rearrangement joins TRBV6-1 to TRBJ2-4, with a possible D match to TRBD2 (5 bases). CDR1 and CDR2 (germline): MNHNS, SASEGT. The CDR3 sequence is 14 residues long. V lost 8 bases and J 3 bases, leaving 14 bases between the germline ends. The chain's CDR3 is CASLGTRVKNIQYF. The CDR3 nucleotides read TGTGCCAGCCTTGGAACTAGGGTCAAAAACATTCAGTACTTC.

V and J are TRBV2 and TRBJ2-5; D is undetermined. CDR3 size: 14 residues. Trimming stripped 8 bases from V and 2 bases from J, with 15 bases between. Germline loops: CDR1 SNHLY, CDR2 FYNNEI. CDR3 region: CASRGPHGQETQYF. DNA for the CDR3: TGTGCCAGCCGAGGCCCCCATGGTCAAGAGACCCAGTACTTC.

The CDR3 DNA sequence: TGTGCCAGCCTAGCGGGGGGAATCTACGAGCAGTACGTC. It specifies CASLAGGIYEQYV. This chain links TRBV6-2 or TRBV6-3 with TRBJ2-7, with TRBD2 matching over 11 bases. The CDR3 covers 13 residues. V dropped 8 bases and J dropped 3; count of bases not matched to a gene: 3. The germline gives CDR1 MNHEY, CDR2 SVGEGT.

This clonotype was found a few times. The genes are TRBV24-1 and TRBJ1-2; TRBD1 might be the D (6 bases). Germline V CDR1 and CDR2: KGHDR, SFDVKD. V lost 2 bases to trimming and J lost 8 bases, with 17 bases between them. This CDR3 spans 15 amino acids. In DNA, the CDR3 is TGTGCCACCAGTGATTCGTCCGGGACACCTTCGGGCTACACCTTC. It translates to CATSDSSGTPSGYTF.

This clonotype was counted only a few times. This sequence joins TRBV20-1 and TRBJ2-4; the D call may be TRBD1 or TRBD2 (6 bases each). CDR3 size: 15 residues. In germline, CDR1 is DFQATT, CDR2 SNEGSKA (reference sequence). V gave up 1 base and J gave up 3 bases, with 13 bases separating them. Here the CDR3 reads CSARVGGGNKNIQYF. The CDR3 DNA is TGCAGTGCTAGAGTCGGGGGCGGGAACAAAAACATTCAGTACTTC.

In its sample, this clonotype was seen once. This chain uses TRBV3-1 with TRBJ1-2, with D unclear. The V and J ends lost 1 base and 8 bases respectively, with 11 bases between them. The CDR3 loop spans 13 amino acids. Germline-derived CDR1 and CDR2 are LGHDT and YNNKEL (reference sequence). For the CDR3, the DNA is TGTGCCAGCAGCCAAGGAGAGGTGGGAGGCTACACCTTC. It codes for CASSQGEVGGYTF.

The chain combines TRBV7-3 with TRBJ1-6, with D hard to call. This CDR3 contains 14 residues. Germline lookup yields CDR1 SGHTA and CDR2 FQGTGA. Trimming stripped 1 base from V and 7 bases from J, with 8 bases between. This chain's CDR3 is CASSLRGGNSPLHF. The DNA for the CDR3 is TGTGCCAGCAGCTTAAGGGGAGGCAATTCACCCCTCCACTTT.

The chain is built from TRBV15 and TRBJ1-5; D gene uncertain. Per the germline V gene, CDR1 is LNHNV and CDR2 is YYDKDF (reference sequence). The V and J ends lost 5 bases and 3 bases respectively, with 8 bases between them. The CDR3 totals 13 residues. CDR3 residues: CATSEVLNQPQHF. CDR3 DNA sequence: TGTGCCACCAGCGAGGTTCTCAATCAGCCCCAGCATTTT.

The rearrangement joins TRBV6-5 to TRBJ1-5, with 9 bases lining up with TRBD1. Germline V gives CDR1 MNHEY, CDR2 SVGAGI. V shed 4 bases and J 7 bases; nucleotides not matched to a gene: 14. This CDR3 has 17 residues. As DNA, the CDR3 is TGTGCCAGCAGTTCCTTAGCTTCCGGGACAGGGAAGCAGCCCCAGCATTTT. It encodes CASSSLASGTGKQPQHF.

The sample holds a few counts of this clonotype. In nucleotides, the CDR3 is TGTGCCAGCAGCAGACAGACAGATACGCAGTATTTT. Translating it yields CASSRQTDTQYF. The chain couples TRBV2 to TRBJ2-3, with D possibly being TRBD1 (5 bases). Germline values: CDR1 SNHLY, CDR2 FYNNEI. The CDR3 totals 12 residues. Trimming removed 6 bases at V and 3 bases at J, with 7 bases between.

This clonotype was seen a handful of times. The rearrangement uses TRBV7-2 and TRBJ2-3, with TRBD2 matching 7 bases. The V gene end was trimmed by 6 bases and the J gene end by 7 bases; junction bases not matched to a gene: 13. The CDR3 length is 15 residues. Per germline, CDR1 SGHTA and CDR2 FQGNSA. Here the CDR3 reads CASSLMTSTGNTQYF. The DNA for the CDR3 is TGTGCCAGCAGTCTTATGACTAGCACTGGTAATACGCAGTATTTT.

This clonotype was counted a few times. The gene calls are TRBV7-9 and TRBJ2-7; D not certain. With 7 bases removed from V and 4 bases from J, the gap between germline ends came to 14 bases. The CDR3 contains 13 residues. The germline V gene has CDR1 SEHNR and CDR2 FQNEAQ (reference sequence). The CDR3 nucleotides read TGTGCCAGCACCGAGGAGTGGCTATACGAGCAGTACTTC. It translates to CASTEEWLYEQYF.

This clonotype was recorded many times. The V gene is TRBV24-1, the J gene TRBJ2-1; D uncertain. Trimming cost V 0 bases and J 7 bases, with 12 bases left between them. Germline loops: CDR1 KGHDR, CDR2 SFDVKD. This CDR3 has 15 amino acids. The CDR3 DNA follows: TGTGCCACCAGTGATTTGTTGGGCGAAGAGAATGAGCAGTTCTTC. Encoded protein: CATSDLLGEENEQFF.

In this sample, this clonotype turned up a few times. The chain uses TRBV6-6 and TRBJ1-6; D remains unclear. CDR1 is MNHNY and CDR2 is SVGAGI in the germline V gene (reference sequence). V was cut by 8 bases and J by 0 bases, with 8 bases left in between. This CDR3 comprises 14 residues. The CDR3 protein is CASRFSSYNSPLHF. CDR3 DNA: TGTGCCAGCCGTTTCAGCTCCTATAATTCACCCCTCCACTTT.

The table lists this clonotype with a few counts. This rearrangement joins TRBV30 to TRBJ1-3; the D gene is possibly TRBD1 (5 bases). With 7 bases removed from V and 3 bases from J, the gap between germline ends came to 10 bases. CDR1 and CDR2 from the germline V gene are GTSNPN and SVGIG (reference sequence). CDR3 size: 12 residues. For the CDR3, the DNA is TGTGCCTCCCTCGGACATGGAAACACCATATATTTT. It is translated as CASLGHGNTIYF.